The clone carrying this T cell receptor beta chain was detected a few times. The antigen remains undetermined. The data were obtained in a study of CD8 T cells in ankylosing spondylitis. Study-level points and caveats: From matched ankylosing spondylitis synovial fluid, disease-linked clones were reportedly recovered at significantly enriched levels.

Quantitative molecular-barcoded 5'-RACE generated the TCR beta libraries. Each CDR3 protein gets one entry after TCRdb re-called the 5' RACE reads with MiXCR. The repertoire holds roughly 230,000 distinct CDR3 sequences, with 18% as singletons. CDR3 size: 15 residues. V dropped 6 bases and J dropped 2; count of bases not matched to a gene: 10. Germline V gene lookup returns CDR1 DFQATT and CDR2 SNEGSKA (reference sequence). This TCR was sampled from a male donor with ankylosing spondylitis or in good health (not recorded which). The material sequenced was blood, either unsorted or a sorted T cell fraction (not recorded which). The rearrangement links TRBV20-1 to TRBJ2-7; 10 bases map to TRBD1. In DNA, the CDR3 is TGCAGTGCCTGGCCCACCGGGACAGGGGCCTACGAGCAGTACTTC. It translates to CSAWPTGTGAYEQYF.